Each of the 4 T cell receptor beta chains below was sequenced from the same sample in a study of cytomegalovirus exposure and HLA in healthy donors. PCR involved 60 Vbeta and 13 Jbeta primers. The repertoire was sequenced with immunoSEQ multiplex PCR; TCRdb's copy has only in-frame clones and lacks some. This table holds some 150,000 clones, around 77% found once. The sample consisted of PBMCs. These receptor sequences come from a woman aged 45-65 years in good health and CMV-seronegative.

The CDR3 nucleotides read TGCGCCAGCAGCTTGCAGGAAAACTATGGCTACACCTTC. As protein: CASSLQENYGYTF. V usage is TRBV5-1 and J usage is TRBJ1-2; no firm D call. The CDR3 covers 13 residues. The V end lost 1 base, the J end lost 2 bases, and 6 bases lay between the germline ends. The germline gives CDR1 SGHRS, CDR2 YFSETQ. Using reference TRBV5-1 and TRBJ1-2 for the parts outside the CDR3, the full variable domain is KAGVTQTPRYLIKTRGQQVTLSCSPISGHRSVSWYQQTPGQGLQFLFEYFSETQRNKGNFPGRFSGRQFSNSRSEMNVSTLELGDSALYLCASSLQENYGYTFGSGTRLTVV.

The chain recombines TRBV29-1 with TRBJ2-2; 14 nucleotides match TRBD2. V shed 6 bases, J shed 2 bases, and the junction held 5 bases outside the gene matches. Germline values: CDR1 SQVTM, CDR2 ANQGSEA. The CDR3 has 16 amino acids. CDR3 nucleotides: TGCAGCGTCGGGACTAGCGGGGGCCCCAACACCGGGGAGCTGTTTTTT. Protein: CSVGTSGGPNTGELFF.

The rearrangement links TRBV2 to TRBJ2-2, with D uncertain. CDR3 size: 11 residues. Per the germline V gene, CDR1 is SNHLY and CDR2 is FYNNEI. V was cut by 4 bases and J by 8 bases, with 5 bases left in between. The CDR3 sequence is CASSGPGELFF. CDR3 DNA: TGTGCCAGCAGTGGGCCTGGGGAGCTGTTTTTT.

This clone was detected once. The chain uses TRBV6-5 and TRBJ2-3; D perhaps matches TRBD1 (5 bases). The CDR3 has 14 amino acids. Germline V CDR1 and CDR2: MNHEY, SVGAGI. Trimming pared 7 bases from V and 3 bases from J, leaving 14 bases between. DNA of the CDR3: TGTGCCAGCACCTCACGCAGGGTGACAGATACGCAGTATTTT. Amino acids: CASTSRRVTDTQYF.